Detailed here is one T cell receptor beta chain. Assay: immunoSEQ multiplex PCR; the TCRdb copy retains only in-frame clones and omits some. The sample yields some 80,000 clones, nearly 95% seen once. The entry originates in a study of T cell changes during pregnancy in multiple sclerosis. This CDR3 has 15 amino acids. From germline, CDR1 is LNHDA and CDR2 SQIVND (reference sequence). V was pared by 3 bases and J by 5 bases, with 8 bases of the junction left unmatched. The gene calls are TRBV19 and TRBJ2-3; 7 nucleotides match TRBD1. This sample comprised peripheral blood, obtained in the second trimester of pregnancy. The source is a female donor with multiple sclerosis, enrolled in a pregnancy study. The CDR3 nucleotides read TGTGCCAGTAGTATTAAAAGGGGGCAAAGAGATACGCAGTATTTT. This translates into CASSIKRGQRDTQYF.